This T cell receptor beta chain was recorded in a study of cytotoxic CD8 clonotypes in ibrutinib-treated CLL. Study in general: On average, over 80,000 productive rearrangements and more than 200,000 productive templates per sample.

Study-level results: Public clonotypes, found uncommonly, either contracted or stayed stable on treatment. At the start, clonality exceeded age-matched healthy donors and followed circulating CD8+ T-cell counts.

In regard to this clone: What it binds is not known.

The targeted sequencing depth was 1 in 200,000 to 1 in 1 million T cells. Assay used: immunoSEQ multiplex PCR; TCRdb lists only in-frame clones, some missing. The sample records 150,000 or so clones, roughly 77% being singletons. CDR1 SQVTM and CDR2 ANQGSEA come from the germline V gene. The CDR3 runs to 12 residues. The ends lost 7 bases at V and 3 bases at J; junction bases unmatched: 5. The specimen was PBMCs, collected after 12 months of ibrutinib treatment. This sequence was found in a human donor with chronic lymphocytic leukemia. This sequence joins TRBV29-1 and TRBJ2-7; 8 bases match TRBD1. The DNA of the CDR3 is TGCAGCGCCCGGACAGGGAACTACGAGCAGTACTTC. Protein product: CSARTGNYEQYF.